This passage covers 31 T cell receptor beta chains from one sample sequenced in a study of cytomegalovirus exposure and HLA in healthy donors. Primers included in the PCR were 60 Vbeta and 13 Jbeta primers. The data were produced by immunoSEQ multiplex PCR, yet TCRdb's version contains in-frame clones alone and is incomplete. There are roughly 150,000 clones in the sample; 85% occur only once, and about 2.4% lies in the top ten. The sequenced sample consisted of PBMCs. The source of these receptors is a woman between 18 and 30 years old in good health and CMV-seronegative.

This chain uses TRBV18 with TRBJ1-6, with 8 bases identical to TRBD1. This CDR3 comprises 15 residues. The germline V gene has CDR1 KGHSH and CDR2 LQKENI. After removal of 4 bases from V and 8 bases from J, the junction contained 7 bases not matched to a gene. The CDR3 region has the DNA TGTGCCAGCTCACGAGGACAGGGCCCGGATTCACCCCTCCACTTT. Translated, it gives CASSRGQGPDSPLHF.

DNA of the CDR3: TGTGCCAGCAGCGATACAACTAGCGGGAGGCGCAATGAGCAGTTCTTC. This gives the protein CASSDTTSGRRNEQFF. V gene TRBV11-2 combines with J gene TRBJ2-1; 12 nucleotides match TRBD2. The ends lost 5 bases at V and 6 bases at J; junction bases unmatched: 8. The V gene's germline CDR1 is SGHAT and CDR2 FQNNGV. CDR3 length equals 16 residues.

The V call is TRBV30, the J call TRBJ2-1; 11 nucleotides align to TRBD2. V lost 3 bases and J lost 9; bases outside the gene matches: 10. The CDR3 extends over 15 amino acids. Germline CDR1 reads GTSNPN; CDR2 reads SVGIG (reference sequence). The chain's CDR3 is CAWRALAGGQGEQFF. CDR3 in DNA: TGTGCCTGGAGGGCGCTAGCGGGAGGCCAGGGTGAGCAGTTCTTC.

The rearrangement joins TRBV28 to TRBJ2-3; 8 bases align to TRBD1. This CDR3 region has 16 residues. CDR1 and CDR2 (germline): MDHEN, SYDVKM. The junction had 9 bases not matched to a gene; V was cut back by 5 bases and J by 2 bases. The CDR3, as DNA: TGTGCCAGCAGTCCCCCCGGGACAGGATACACAGATACGCAGTATTTT. Protein: CASSPPGTGYTDTQYF.

The rearrangement joins TRBV6-5 to TRBJ1-5; D uncertain. CDR1 MNHEY and CDR2 SVGAGI come from the germline V gene. This CDR3 contains 13 residues. V lost 6 bases, J lost 9 bases, and 15 bases lay in between. CDR3 sequence: CASRSYEGGPQHF. The DNA for the CDR3 is TGTGCCAGCAGATCCTACGAAGGAGGGCCCCAGCATTTT.

The chain has TRBV23-1 and TRBJ1-3, with 7 nucleotides matching TRBD1. TRBV23-1 is identified as an open reading frame with a role that is uncertain. The CDR3 extends over 19 amino acids. The trim removed 8 bases at V and 0 bases at J, leaving 19 bases unmatched. The CDR3 loop is CASRVGTKQGSSSGNTIYF. DNA for the CDR3: TGCGCCAGCCGAGTCGGGACCAAACAGGGGTCGAGCTCTGGAAACACCATATATTTT.

The genes are TRBV28 and TRBJ1-5; D is ambiguous. Trimming stripped 2 bases from V and 8 bases from J, with 13 bases between. CDR1 and CDR2 (germline): MDHEN, SYDVKM. The CDR3 spans 14 residues. The CDR3 sequence is CASSLLQITEPQHF. The CDR3 nucleotides are TGTGCCAGCAGTTTACTACAGATAACGGAGCCCCAGCATTTT. The full variable domain, its missing parts supplied by reference TRBV28 and TRBJ1-5, is DVKVTQSSRYLVKRTGEKVFLECVQDMDHENMFWYRQDPGLGLRLIYFSYDVKMKEKGDIPEGYSVSREKKERFSLILESASTNQTSMYLCASSLLQITEPQHFGDGTRLSIL.

The chain combines TRBV5-1 with TRBJ2-7, with D maybe TRBD1 (6 bases). V lost 4 bases to trimming and J lost 6 bases, with 14 bases between them. Germline V gene data show CDR1 as SGHRS and CDR2 as YFSETQ. The CDR3 contains 13 residues. The CDR3 DNA is TGCGCCAGCAGCCCCAGGGGTGGCGGCGAGCAGTACTTC. Its protein product is CASSPRGGGEQYF.

V usage is TRBV5-4 and J usage is TRBJ2-3; a weak D match, TRBD2 (6 bases). V gave up 0 bases and J gave up 4 bases, with 15 bases separating them. The CDR3 length is 16 residues. From germline, CDR1 is SGHNT and CDR2 YYREEE (reference sequence). The CDR3 region is CASSLERSGSADTQYF. Written as DNA, the CDR3 is TGTGCCAGCAGCTTGGAGAGGAGCGGGTCAGCAGATACGCAGTATTTT.

This clone appeared a few times. V is TRBV4-1 and J is TRBJ2-1; 7 nucleotides agree with TRBD2. The CDR3 is 13 residues long. CDR1 is MGHRA and CDR2 is YSYEKL in the germline V gene. Germline trimming cut 0 bases from V and 12 bases from J; bases unmatched to any gene: 5. CDR3 bases: TGCGCCAGCAGCCAAGAAAATTGGGAGGGGCAGTTCTTC. Amino acid sequence: CASSQENWEGQFF.

This clone has just one count. The gene calls are TRBV28 and TRBJ1-2, with 8 positions matching TRBD1. The CDR3 covers 14 residues. Per germline, CDR1 MDHEN and CDR2 SYDVKM. V was clipped by 2 bases and J by 4 bases; unmatched bases: 3. The CDR3 region is CASSLDRGGYGYTF. The CDR3 DNA reads TGTGCCAGCAGTTTAGACAGGGGAGGCTATGGCTACACCTTC.

The chain is built from TRBV4-3 and TRBJ2-3; maybe TRBD1 (5 bases). Per germline, CDR1 LGHNA and CDR2 YSLEER. Trimming took off 0 bases at V and 3 bases at J, with 10 bases between the two ends. CDR3 length equals 15 residues. CDR3 residues: CASSQDHQGTDTQYF. The CDR3 nucleotides are TGCGCCAGCAGCCAAGATCATCAGGGAACAGATACGCAGTATTTT.

The CDR3 DNA reads TGTGCCAGCAGTTTCCAGGGGAGCTTGATGAGGGGCCGATATGGCTACACCTTC. Translation: CASSFQGSLMRGRYGYTF. The V and J genes are TRBV27 and TRBJ1-2; a possible D gene is TRBD1 (6 bases). CDR3 length equals 18 residues. Deletions cut 3 bases from V and 5 bases from J, with 25 bases between. Germline CDR1 reads MNHEY; CDR2 reads SMNVEV (reference sequence).

The chain is built from TRBV27 and TRBJ1-1; D is perhaps TRBD1 (5 bases). Trimming took off 5 bases at V and 1 base at J, with 11 bases between the two ends. Germline V CDR1 and CDR2: MNHEY, SMNVEV (reference sequence). The CDR3 totals 14 residues. In DNA, the CDR3 is TGTGCCAGCAGTCCCTTGGGGGGGAACACTGAAGCTTTCTTT. Amino acids: CASSPLGGNTEAFF.

The DNA of the CDR3 is TGTGCCAGCAGCCCGGACAGGGGGCAATCCGGGGAGCTGTTTTTT. As protein: CASSPDRGQSGELFF. The V call is TRBV5-6, the J call TRBJ2-2; 11 bases align to TRBD1. CDR1 is SGHDT and CDR2 is YYEEEE in the germline V gene. The V gene end was trimmed by 4 bases and the J gene end by 6 bases; junction bases not matched to a gene: 5. The CDR3 length is 15 residues.

This clone was observed once. J is TRBJ2-2 and V is TRBV2; weak D call: TRBD1 (5 bases). This CDR3 has 12 amino acids. Trimming removed 7 bases from V and 5 bases from J, with 8 bases in between. CDR1 is SNHLY, CDR2 FYNNEI, per germline. CDR3 residues: CASNRQTGELFF. In nucleotides, the CDR3 is TGTGCCAGCAACCGACAGACCGGGGAGCTGTTTTTT. Looking up the rest from reference TRBV2 and TRBJ2-2 gives the full variable domain: EPEVTQTPSHQVTQMGQEVILRCVPISNHLYFYWYRQILGQKVEFLVSFYNNEISEKSEIFDDQFSVERPDGSNFTLKIRSTKLEDSAMYFCASNRQTGELFFGEGSRLTVL.

The V and J genes are TRBV27 and TRBJ2-7; TRBD1 agrees at 7 bases. Germline lookup yields CDR1 MNHEY and CDR2 SMNVEV (reference sequence). The J segment lost 3 bases and the V segment lost 2 bases, leaving 10 bases of the junction unmatched. This CDR3 has 16 amino acids. CDR3 protein: CASSLMAEGGLYEQYF. The CDR3 DNA is TGTGCCAGCAGTTTAATGGCAGAAGGGGGCCTCTACGAGCAGTACTTC.

V and J are TRBV18 and TRBJ1-4, with D uncertain. Germline V lookup: CDR1 KGHSH, CDR2 LQKENI. Between the trimmed V and J ends, which lost 2 bases and 3 bases, there was a span of 10 bases. The CDR3 runs 15 residues. In DNA form, the CDR3 reads TGTGCCAGCTCACCATTTGGGCCGTCTAATGAAAAACTGTTTTTT. Amino acids: CASSPFGPSNEKLFF.

This clone has only one observation. CDR3 coding DNA: TGTGCCAGCAGCTTAGCGGGGGGTACCTATGGCTACACCTTC. Amino acids: CASSLAGGTYGYTF. This sequence joins TRBV7-2 and TRBJ1-2, with D perhaps TRBD1 (5 bases). CDR1 is SGHTA and CDR2 is FQGNSA in the germline V gene. There are 14 residues in the CDR3. V was shortened by 0 bases and J by 4 bases, with 9 bases between the two germline ends.

The chain joins TRBV21-1 to TRBJ2-5; the table calls TRBD2, which could not be checked here. TRBV21-1 is a pseudogene. This CDR3 is 13 amino acids long. The CDR3 DNA is TGTGCCACCACTTTGCGGCTGAAGGAGACCCAGTACTTC. It yields the protein CATTLRLKETQYF.

The rearrangement uses TRBV27 and TRBJ2-1; 7 bases match TRBD1. Germline CDR1 is MNHEY and CDR2 is SMNVEV (reference sequence). CDR3 length: 16 amino acids. V was clipped by 4 bases and J by 10 bases; unmatched bases: 16. The CDR3 here is CASSWSQGEASPEQFF. The CDR3 bases are TGTGCCAGCAGTTGGAGCCAGGGGGAAGCGAGCCCAGAGCAGTTCTTC.

As to this clone: One end of the junction varies from germline; a read error may be responsible. V is TRBV5-1 and J is TRBJ1-2, with 8 bases fitting TRBD1. CDR1 and CDR2 from the germline V gene are SGHRS and YFSETQ. The CDR3 totals 13 residues. CDR3 coding DNA: TGCGCCAGCAGCTCACTGGCGGGGACAGGCCTTATTTTC. Protein product: CASSSLAGTGLIF.

The chain links TRBV7-9 to TRBJ2-1, with D perhaps TRBD2 (5 bases). Germline V lookup: CDR1 SEHNR, CDR2 FQNEAQ (reference sequence). The CDR3 totals 18 residues. V lost 1 base and J lost 2, with 18 bases in between. Here the CDR3 reads CASSLVAGRFRAYNEQFF. The DNA for the CDR3 is TGTGCCAGCAGCTTAGTCGCGGGTAGGTTTAGGGCCTACAATGAGCAGTTCTTC.

Remarks on this clone: A junction end diverges from the germline sequence, so it may reflect a read error. Written as DNA, the CDR3 is TGTGCCAGCAGCTTAGCGCAAGGGGGAAGCTATGGCTACATCTTC. It is translated as CASSLAQGGSYGYIF. This chain links TRBV7-6 with TRBJ1-2, with a tentative D call TRBD1 (6 bases). The CDR3 runs to 15 residues. In germline, CDR1 is SGHVS, CDR2 FNYEAQ.

The chain uses TRBV6-5 and TRBJ2-5; TRBD2 might be the D (5 bases). Deletions cut 6 bases from V and 5 bases from J, with 16 bases between. This CDR3 is 14 amino acids long. Germline V CDR1 and CDR2: MNHEY, SVGAGI. The CDR3 DNA follows: TGTGCCAGCAGACCCCTGGGAGTTAGGGAGACCCAGTACTTC. Translation: CASRPLGVRETQYF.

This clone was recorded once. The V and J genes are TRBV9 and TRBJ2-2, with 8 positions matching TRBD2. The V gene's germline CDR1 is SGDLS and CDR2 YYNGEE. The J segment lost 5 bases and the V segment lost 0 bases, leaving 3 bases of the junction unmatched. This CDR3 comprises 15 residues. The CDR3 bases are TGTGCCAGCAGCGTAGAGGGCGGGGGGACCGGGGAGCTGTTTTTT. Its protein product is CASSVEGGGTGELFF.

This chain joins TRBV27 and TRBJ2-7; TRBD1 is a possible D gene (6 bases). CDR1 is MNHEY, CDR2 SMNVEV, per germline (reference sequence). V lost 8 bases, J lost 5 bases, and 16 bases lay in between. This CDR3 is 13 amino acids long. CDR3 nucleotide sequence: TGTGCCAGCCTTCACAGGGTCCCCCACGAGCAGTACTTC. It is translated as CASLHRVPHEQYF.

This chain links TRBV30 with TRBJ2-3; D is undetermined. The CDR3 is 12 residues long. Trimming cost V 0 bases and J 2 bases, with 3 bases left between them. Germline V gene sequence: CDR1 GTSNPN, CDR2 SVGIG (reference sequence). CDR3 in amino acids: CAWSVLTDTQYF. The CDR3, as DNA: TGTGCCTGGAGTGTACTCACAGATACGCAGTATTTT.

The gene calls are TRBV19 and TRBJ2-1, with 7 bases fitting TRBD2. Germline loops: CDR1 LNHDA, CDR2 SQIVND (reference sequence). The CDR3 sequence is 13 residues long. V was pared by 5 bases and J by 5 bases, with 3 bases of the junction left unmatched. The CDR3 nucleotides read TGTGCCAGTAGTCGGCTAGCGGACAATGAGCAGTTCTTC. Translated, it gives CASSRLADNEQFF.

The DNA of the CDR3 is TGTGCCAGCAGCCCAACTCGGGACGAGCAGTACTTC. Encoded protein: CASSPTRDEQYF. The genes are TRBV2 and TRBJ2-7; D is undetermined. V dropped 6 bases and J dropped 5 bases, with 11 bases sitting between them. CDR1 and CDR2 from the germline V gene are SNHLY and FYNNEI. The length of the CDR3 is 12 residues.

This sequence joins TRBV30 and TRBJ2-7; TRBD2 matches 14 bases. CDR3 length: 15 amino acids. The germline gives CDR1 GTSNPN, CDR2 SVGIG (reference sequence). J lost 2 bases, V lost 5 bases, and 5 bases had no gene match. The CDR3: CAWGTSGSRPYEQYF. CDR3 in DNA: TGTGCCTGGGGGACTAGCGGGAGTAGACCCTACGAGCAGTACTTC.